Listed below are T cell receptor beta chains from one sample, sequenced in a study of PD-1 blockade in classical Hodgkin lymphoma. The protocol was immunoSEQ multiplex PCR, while the TCRdb copy is restricted to in-frame clones and leaves out a portion. The sample shows fewer than 25,000 clones, around 70% of them seen only once. The material sequenced was peripheral blood mononuclear cells (PBMCs), taken at baseline. These receptor sequences come from a human donor with classical Hodgkin lymphoma. CDR3s include the opening cysteine and the closing phenylalanine or tryptophan. A D gene is named only where the DNA matches it firmly. Clone size is stated in some rows and not others, as once, few, many or a class when expanded.

TRBD1 | . | TRBJ2-6 | TRBV19 | 17 | TGTGCCAGTAGTATGCGACAGGGAGTCTCTGGGGCCAACGTCCTGACTTTC | CASSMRQGVSGANVLTF
. | few | TRBJ1-2 | TRBV5-4 | 11 | TGTGCCAGCTCCGGGGGGTATGGCTACACCTTC | CASSGGYGYTF
. | . | TRBJ1-1 | TRBV7-6 | 13 | TGTGCCAGCAGCTTTAGGGTGAACACTGAAGCTTTCTTT | CASSFRVNTEAFF
. | . | TRBJ2-2 | TRBV29-1 | 15 | TGCAGCGTTGACGACGGGAACCCGAACACCGGGGAGCTGTTTTTT | CSVDDGNPNTGELFF
TRBD2 | . | TRBJ2-3 | TRBV30 | 14 | TGTGCCTGGAGTGTACGGGGGGGTACAGATACGCAGTATTTT | CAWSVRGGTDTQYF
. | . | TRBJ1-6 | TRBV6-5 | 15 | TGTGCCAGCAGTATCGCGACGGGATATAATTCACCCCTCCACTTT | CASSIATGYNSPLHF
. | once | TRBJ2-7 | TRBV27 | 15 | TGTGCCAGCAGTTTCATGGGTGGCAGGGCCCACGAGCAGTACTTC | CASSFMGGRAHEQYF
. | large | TRBJ2-1 | TRBV4-2 | 12 | TGTGCCAGCAGCCCGACGAACAATGAGCAGTTCTTC | CASSPTNNEQFF
TRBD1 | few | TRBJ2-1 | TRBV7-9 | 16 | TGTGCCAGCAGCCCGCGGACAGGGGGCACTGGGAATGAGCAGTTCTTC | CASSPRTGGTGNEQFF
. | . | TRBJ2-7 | TRBV6-1 | 15 | TGTGCCAGCAGTGAAGTGTGGTCCCGGGGGTACGAGCAGTACTTC | CASSEVWSRGYEQYF
. | . | TRBJ1-1 | TRBV2 | 16 | TGTGCCAGCAGTATCCCCGGGGGACTGATGAACACTGAAGCTTTCTTT | CASSIPGGLMNTEAFF
. | . | TRBJ1-5 | TRBV27 | 14 | TGTGCCAGCAGCGGGACGGATAGCAATCAGCCCCAGCATTTT | CASSGTDSNQPQHF
. | . | TRBJ1-4 | TRBV28 | 15 | TGTGCCAGCACCCTGGTCCTGGGCTTTAATGAAAAACTGTTTTTT | CASTLVLGFNEKLFF
TRBD1 | . | TRBJ2-2 | TRBV27 | 16 | TGTGCCAGCAGCAGGACAGGGAATGCGGGCACCGGGGAGCTGTTTTTT | CASSRTGNAGTGELFF
TRBD1 | . | TRBJ2-7 | TRBV5-1 | 15 | TGCGCCAGCAGCACCGGACAGGCTCTCGGCGACGAGCAGTACTTC | CASSTGQALGDEQYF
. | . | TRBJ2-7 | TRBV21-1 | 12 | TGTACATGGCCAGGGGTACTCTACGAGCAGTACTTC | CTWPGVLYEQYF
. | . | TRBJ1-3 | TRBV2 | 14 | TGTGCCAGCAGTGACAGGGGTCCTGGAAACACCATATATTTT | CASSDRGPGNTIYF
. | . | TRBJ1-1 | TRBV28 | 15 | TGTGCCAGCAGTTTATCCCCCCAGGGGAACACTGAAGCTTTCTTT | CASSLSPQGNTEAFF
TRBD1 | . | TRBJ2-7 | TRBV5-4 | 15 | TGTGCCAGCAGCCCCCCGGGACAGGGGGCCTACGAGCAGTACTTC | CASSPPGQGAYEQYF
. | . | TRBJ2-1 | TRBV4-3 | 16 | TGCGCCAGCAGCCAAGCCCCCGGGACATCCTACAATGAGCAGTTCTTC | CASSQAPGTSYNEQFF
. | . | TRBJ1-2 | TRBV9 | 14 | TGTGCCAGCAGCGTAGAAGCAGGGGTCTATGGCTACACCTTC | CASSVEAGVYGYTF
. | . | TRBJ1-5 | TRBV6-4 | 15 | TGTGCCAGCAGTGACCGCCAGGGCGGCAATCAGCCCCAGCATTTT | CASSDRQGGNQPQHF
TRBD1 | . | TRBJ2-1 | TRBV5-1 | 16 | TGCGCCAGCAGCTTGGACGGGACAGGGGGGTACAATGAGCAGTTCTTC | CASSLDGTGGYNEQFF
TRBD2 | medium-sized | TRBJ2-1 | TRBV4-3 | 16 | TGCGCCAGCAGCCAAGACACGGCGGGAGTGGTGAATGAGCAGTTCTTC | CASSQDTAGVVNEQFF
TRBD2 | few | TRBJ2-7 | TRBV2 | 15 | TGTGCCAGCAGGCACCGACTAGCTGCTAACTACGAGCAGTACTTC | CASRHRLAANYEQYF
. | medium-sized | TRBJ1-3 | TRBV11-3 | 13 | TGTGCCAGCAGCCTCAGGATTTCGGACACCATATATTTT | CASSLRISDTIYF
. | . | TRBJ1-1 | TRBV4-3 | 15 | TGCGCCAGCAGCCAAGATAGAACGGTGAACACTGAAGCTTTCTTT | CASSQDRTVNTEAFF
TRBD1 | . | TRBJ1-4 | TRBV2 | 14 | TGTGCCAGCGGGGGGGAACAGGGGATCGGAAAACTGTTTTTT | CASGGEQGIGKLFF
. | . | TRBJ1-2 | TRBV4-2 | 15 | TGTGCCAGCAGCCAAGAGGGGGGGTTCGTCCATGGCTACACCTTC | CASSQEGGFVHGYTF
. | . | TRBJ2-1 | TRBV10-3 | 14 | TGTGCCAACTCCATCGCCCTCCTCGGCAATGAGCAGTTCTTC | CANSIALLGNEQFF
. | . | TRBJ2-6 | TRBV5-4 | 16 | TGTGCCAGCAGCTTTGCAGGGGCTGGTGGGGCCAACGTCCTGACTTTC | CASSFAGAGGANVLTF
. | . | TRBJ1-1 | TRBV27 | 13 | TGTGCCAGCAGGACCTCAGTAAACACTGAAGCTTTCTTT | CASRTSVNTEAFF
. | . | TRBJ1-6 | TRBV7-2 | 15 | TGTGCCAGCAGCCCTCCGCCGGGACATTCGTCACCCCTCCACTTT | CASSPPPGHSSPLHF
TRBD1 | few | TRBJ1-6 | TRBV19 | 17 | TGTGCCAGTAGTAGTCTACAGGGGAGCTCCTATAATTCACCCCTCCACTTT | CASSSLQGSSYNSPLHF
. | . | TRBJ1-2 | TRBV2 | 15 | TGTGCCAGCAGTGAAGTGAGGGACGTAAACTATGGCTACACCTTC | CASSEVRDVNYGYTF
. | medium-sized | TRBJ1-1 | TRBV6-5 | 14 | TGTGCCAGCAGTTACATAGGGGAAGGCACTGAAGCTTTCTTT | CASSYIGEGTEAFF
. | . | TRBJ2-3 | TRBV5-1 | 17 | TGCGCCAGCAGCTTGGGGGCTAGCCCCATTTTAGCAGATACGCAGTATTTT | CASSLGASPILADTQYF
. | . | TRBJ2-1 | TRBV5-1 | 14 | TGCGCCAGCAGCTTCCGGGGGACCTACAATGAGCAGTTCTTC | CASSFRGTYNEQFF
. | . | TRBJ1-5 | TRBV29-1 | 13 | TGCAGCGTTGCGGGGTCTAGCAATCAGCCCCAGCATTTT | CSVAGSSNQPQHF
. | once | TRBJ2-7 | TRBV5-6 | 13 | TGTGCCAGCAGCTTGGGTATAATGGTCGAGCAGTACTTC | CASSLGIMVEQYF
TRBD1 | . | TRBJ2-7 | TRBV27 | 15 | TGTGCCACTTCGGCCTGGGGACAGAGCTCCTACGAGCAGTACTTC | CATSAWGQSSYEQYF
. | once | TRBJ1-5 | TRBV28 | 14 | TGTGCCAGCAGCTGGGGGGGACCCCATCAGCCCCAGCATTTT | CASSWGGPHQPQHF
TRBD2 | . | TRBJ2-1 | TRBV5-8 | 12 | TGTGCCAGCAGCTTACCGGGACTAGATCAGTTCTTC | CASSLPGLDQFF
. | few | TRBJ2-2 | TRBV30 | 13 | TGTGCCTGGAGTGCCCTGAACACCGGGGAGCTGTTTTTT | CAWSALNTGELFF
TRBD2 | . | TRBJ2-7 | TRBV7-9 | 15 | TGTGCCAGCAGTTCTGGGACTAGCGGACCCTACGAGCAGTACTTC | CASSSGTSGPYEQYF
TRBD2 | few | TRBJ2-3 | TRBV19 | 15 | TGTGCCAGTAGTAGCGGGAGGGCCCTCTGGGATACGCAGTATTTT | CASSSGRALWDTQYF
TRBD1 | . | TRBJ2-5 | TRBV7-7 | 14 | TGTGCCAGCAGCTTAGGACAGGGTCAAGAGACCCAGTACTTC | CASSLGQGQETQYF
. | . | TRBJ2-3 | TRBV2 | 12 | TGTGCCAGCAGTTTAACAGGGAATACGCAGTATTTT | CASSLTGNTQYF
. | once | TRBJ2-3 | TRBV2 | 16 | TGTGCCAGCAGTGAAGGGTCGTTCCTAAGCACAGATACGCAGTATTTT | CASSEGSFLSTDTQYF
. | . | TRBJ2-3 | TRBV5-8 | 14 | TGTGCCAGCAGCTTCGCACAGGACACAGATACGCAGTATTTT | CASSFAQDTDTQYF
. | . | TRBJ1-1 | TRBV11-2 | 13 | TGTGCCAGCAGCCCGACAGTTTACACTGAAGCTTTCTTT | CASSPTVYTEAFF
TRBD1 | . | TRBJ1-5 | TRBV2 | 14 | TGTGCCAGCAGTGTAACAGGGGGGGATCAGCCCCAGCATTTT | CASSVTGGDQPQHF
. | . | TRBJ1-1 | TRBV7-9 | 11 | TGTGCCAGCAGCTTAATCGAGGAAGCTTTCTTT | CASSLIEEAFF
. | . | TRBJ1-2 | TRBV5-6 | 14 | TGTGCCAGCAGCCCGGGACGCCGACACTATGGCTACACCTTC | CASSPGRRHYGYTF
TRBD1 | . | TRBJ2-7 | TRBV6-5 | 14 | TGTGCCAGCACCAGGGACAGGGGGCCCTACGAGCAGTACTTC | CASTRDRGPYEQYF
. | . | TRBJ2-5 | TRBV5-6 | 15 | TGTGCCAGCAGCTTGGCCGTAGAGGGCGGGGAGACCCAGTACTTC | CASSLAVEGGETQYF
. | . | TRBJ1-4 | TRBV30 | 12 | TGTGCCTGGGACAGCAATAATGAAAAACTGTTTTTT | CAWDSNNEKLFF
. | . | TRBJ1-5 | TRBV5-4 | 16 | TGTGCCAGCAGCTTGGGTGGGGGTTATAGCAATCAGCCCCAGCATTTT | CASSLGGGYSNQPQHF
TRBD2 | . | TRBJ2-5 | TRBV6-1 | 16 | TGTGCCAGCAGTGAAAGGGCTAGCGGGTGGCAAGAGACCCAGTACTTC | CASSERASGWQETQYF
TRBD1 | . | TRBJ2-7 | TRBV30 | 13 | TGTGCCTGGAGTGGGGACAGATCATACGAGCAGTACTTC | CAWSGDRSYEQYF